A selection of T cell receptor beta chains follows, all from one sample in a study of T-cell memory formation after mild COVID-19. MiXCR was run by TCRdb on the 5' RACE reads, yielding one entry per CDR3 protein. The data contain 400,000 or so distinct CDR3 sequences, about 19% of them singletons. Material for sequencing was PBMCs or a T cell subset sorted from them (not recorded which). Source of these receptors: an adult woman who had mild COVID-19 (a few samples of this study predate the infection). Cell type and time point are not known. The CDR3 runs from the conserved cysteine through the conserved F or W. The D gene is left open where the match is weak. Some rows mark clone size as missing; the rest say once, few, many or name a class of expanded clone.

d_call,clone_size,v_call,j_call,cdr3_aa,cdr3_nt
.,.,TRBV5-6,TRBJ2-3,CASSLGLSVTDTQYF,TGTGCCAGCAGCTTGGGACTGAGTGTTACCGATACGCAGTATTTT
TRBD2,few,TRBV6-2/TRBV6-3,TRBJ2-3,CASRGRDRGLAGVDTQYF,TGTGCCAGCAGGGGCCGGGACAGGGGACTAGCGGGAGTTGATACGCAGTATTTT
.,few,TRBV7-8,TRBJ2-5,CASSAYNPPQETQYF,TGTGCCAGCAGCGCCTATAATCCTCCACAAGAGACCCAGTACTTC
TRBD1,.,TRBV7-2,TRBJ1-1,CASSAMGQGATEAFF,TGTGCCAGCAGCGCCATGGGACAGGGGGCCACTGAAGCTTTCTTT
.,few,TRBV7-9,TRBJ2-1,CASSLVQGHNEQFF,TGTGCCAGCAGCTTAGTCCAGGGCCACAATGAGCAGTTCTTC
TRBD1,few,TRBV4-1,TRBJ1-4,CASSLVGTDLREKLFF,TGCGCCAGCAGCCTAGTCGGGACAGATCTACGTGAAAAACTGTTTTTT
.,.,TRBV7-9,TRBJ2-3,CASSWGTADTQYF,TGTGCCAGCAGTTGGGGGACTGCAGATACGCAGTATTTT
.,.,TRBV7-6,TRBJ1-6,CASSLGPAGYSPLHF,TGTGCCAGCAGCTTAGGGCCCGCTGGCTACTCACCCCTCCACTTT
TRBD2,once,TRBV3-1,TRBJ2-3,CASSHALAGVADTQYF,TGTGCCAGCAGCCATGCACTAGCGGGGGTGGCAGATACGCAGTATTTT
.,.,TRBV19,TRBJ2-7,CASRTTGTGGSYEQYF,TGTGCCAGTCGAACAACTGGGACGGGTGGCTCCTACGAGCAGTACTTC
.,.,TRBV29-1,TRBJ2-5,CSGGYYADQETQYF,TGCAGCGGGGGCTATTATGCAGACCAAGAGACCCAGTACTTC
TRBD1,.,TRBV4-3,TRBJ2-7,CASSPDREYEQYF,TGCGCCAGCAGCCCGGACAGGGAATACGAGCAGTACTTC
.,many,TRBV4-2,TRBJ2-3,CASSQGGLDTDTQYF,TGTGCCAGCAGCCAAGGAGGGCTAGACACAGATACGCAGTATTTT
.,few,TRBV7-7,TRBJ2-5,CASSRDTRQETQYF,TGTGCTAGCAGCCGGGACACCAGGCAAGAGACCCAGTACTTC
.,few,TRBV12-3/TRBV12-4,TRBJ2-1,CASSSGVLEQFF,TGTGCCAGCAGTTCCGGGGTTCTTGAGCAGTTCTTC
TRBD1,few,TRBV24-1,TRBJ2-7,CATSGGTGSYEQYF,TGTGCCACCAGTGGCGGGACAGGGAGTTACGAGCAGTACTTC
TRBD1,many,TRBV11-3,TRBJ2-3,CASSSRTGIDTQYF,TGTGCCAGCAGCTCCCGGACAGGGATAGATACGCAGTATTTT
.,few,TRBV11-2,TRBJ1-2,CASSLEAEISGYTF,TGTGCCAGCAGCTTAGAAGCGGAAATAAGCGGCTACACCTTC
.,.,TRBV6-6,TRBJ2-7,CASSYPGEGGPPYEQYF,TGTGCCAGCAGTTACCCCGGTGAAGGAGGCCCTCCGTACGAGCAGTACTTC
TRBD2,few,TRBV19,TRBJ2-7,CASRIAGESYEQYF,TGTGCCAGTAGAATAGCGGGGGAGTCCTACGAGCAGTACTTC
.,.,TRBV2,TRBJ2-6,CASSGQPTYSGANVLTF,TGTGCCAGCAGTGGGCAGCCTACCTACTCTGGGGCCAACGTCCTGACTTTC
.,few,TRBV4-1,TRBJ1-1,CASSQERGRANTEAFF,TGCGCCAGCAGCCAAGAGCGGGGCCGAGCGAACACTGAAGCTTTCTTT
.,.,TRBV27,TRBJ2-1,CASSQVGEGPNEQFF,TGTGCCAGCTCACAGGTGGGGGAAGGGCCCAATGAGCAGTTCTTC
TRBD1,.,TRBV3-1,TRBJ2-6,CASRGTGSGANVLTF,TGTGCCAGCAGGGGGACAGGCTCTGGGGCCAACGTCCTGACTTTC
TRBD2,few,TRBV3-1,TRBJ2-1,CASSPTSGGAYNEQFF,TGTGCCAGCAGCCCTACTTCCGGGGGGGCGTACAATGAGCAGTTCTTC
.,.,TRBV6-5,TRBJ2-6,CASKIDSSGANVLTF,TGTGCCAGCAAAATTGACAGCTCTGGGGCCAACGTCCTGACTTTC
TRBD2,.,TRBV19,TRBJ2-5,CASSSLAGAQETQYF,TGTGCCAGTAGTAGTCTAGCGGGGGCGCAAGAGACCCAGTACTTC
.,few,TRBV12-3/TRBV12-4,TRBJ2-2,CASIRDFTNTGELFF,TGTGCCAGCATCCGGGACTTCACGAACACCGGGGAGCTGTTTTTT
.,many,TRBV28,TRBJ2-2,CASRARTGELFF,TGTGCCAGCCGAGCGAGGACCGGGGAGCTGTTTTTT
TRBD2,.,TRBV3-1,TRBJ2-5,CASSQDPGLAVQETQYF,TGTGCCAGCAGCCAAGATCCGGGACTAGCGGTACAAGAGACCCAGTACTTC
.,.,TRBV20-1,TRBJ1-5,CSARVAGAVNQPQHF,TGCAGTGCTAGAGTAGCGGGGGCAGTCAATCAGCCCCAGCATTTT
TRBD2,few,TRBV19,TRBJ2-1,CASSIFSGGVSYNEQFF,TGTGCCAGTAGTATTTTTAGCGGGGGGGTATCCTACAATGAGCAGTTCTTC
.,.,TRBV18,TRBJ1-3,CASGPMSSGNTIYF,TGTGCCAGCGGTCCGATGAGCTCTGGAAACACCATATATTTT
.,few,TRBV9,TRBJ2-1,CASSAQGGSGNNEQFF,TGTGCCAGCAGCGCCCAAGGGGGGTCGGGTAACAATGAGCAGTTCTTC
TRBD2,.,TRBV3-1,TRBJ2-2,CASSPEGLAGVGELFF,TGTGCCAGCAGCCCAGAGGGACTAGCGGGGGTCGGGGAGCTGTTTTTT
.,.,TRBV4-1,TRBJ2-7,CASSHGPGRDYEQYF,TGCGCCAGCAGCCACGGGCCGGGACGGGATTACGAGCAGTACTTC
TRBD2,.,TRBV6-5,TRBJ2-3,CASRKSGSSTDTQYF,TGTGCCAGCAGGAAAAGCGGGAGTAGCACAGATACGCAGTATTTT
TRBD1,few,TRBV24-1,TRBJ1-3,CATSDPGQGPGNTIYF,TGTGCCACCAGTGACCCCGGACAGGGTCCTGGAAACACCATATATTTT
TRBD1,.,TRBV12-3/TRBV12-4,TRBJ2-1,CASSSIQGSDEQFF,TGTGCCAGCAGTTCCATACAGGGGTCTGATGAGCAGTTCTTC
.,few,TRBV7-2,TRBJ1-4,CASSQPGTPNEKLFF,TGTGCCAGCAGTCAACCTGGGACACCCAATGAAAAACTGTTTTTT
.,many,TRBV5-1,TRBJ1-1,CASSVLGNTEAFF,TGCGCCAGCAGCGTTCTGGGGAACACTGAAGCTTTCTTT
TRBD1,few,TRBV5-1,TRBJ2-7,CASSSSGGVYHNGQYF,TGCGCCAGCAGCTCATCAGGGGGCGTTTATCACAACGGTCAGTACTTC
.,.,TRBV6-5,TRBJ2-7,CASRIGTSYEQYF,TGTGCCAGCAGAATCGGGACCTCCTACGAGCAGTACTTC
TRBD1,few,TRBV6-2/TRBV6-3,TRBJ1-2,CASIEQGFGYGYTF,TGTGCCAGCATCGAACAGGGGTTCGGCTATGGCTACACCTTC